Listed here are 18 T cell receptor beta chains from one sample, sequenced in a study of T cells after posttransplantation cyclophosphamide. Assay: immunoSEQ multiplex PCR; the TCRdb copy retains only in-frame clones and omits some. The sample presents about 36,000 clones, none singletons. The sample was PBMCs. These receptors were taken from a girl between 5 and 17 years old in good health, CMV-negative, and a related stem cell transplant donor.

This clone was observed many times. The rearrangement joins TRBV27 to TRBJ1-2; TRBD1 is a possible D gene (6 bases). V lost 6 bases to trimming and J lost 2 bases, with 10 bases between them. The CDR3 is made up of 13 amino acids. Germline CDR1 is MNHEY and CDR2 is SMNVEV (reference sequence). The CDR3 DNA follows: TGTGCCAGCAGCCGGACAGTGAACTATGGCTACACCTTC. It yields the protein CASSRTVNYGYTF.

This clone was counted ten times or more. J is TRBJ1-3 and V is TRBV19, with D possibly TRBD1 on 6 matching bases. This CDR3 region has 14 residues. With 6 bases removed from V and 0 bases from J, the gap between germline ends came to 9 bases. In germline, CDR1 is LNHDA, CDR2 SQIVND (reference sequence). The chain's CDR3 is CASRYRDSGNTIYF. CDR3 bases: TGTGCCAGTAGATACAGGGACTCTGGAAACACCATATATTTT.

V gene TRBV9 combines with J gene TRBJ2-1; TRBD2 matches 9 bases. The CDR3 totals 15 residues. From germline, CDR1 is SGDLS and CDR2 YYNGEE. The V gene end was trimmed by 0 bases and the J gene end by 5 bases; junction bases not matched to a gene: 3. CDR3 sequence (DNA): TGTGCCAGCAGCGTAGGAGCGGGAGGCAACAATGAGCAGTTCTTC. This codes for CASSVGAGGNNEQFF.

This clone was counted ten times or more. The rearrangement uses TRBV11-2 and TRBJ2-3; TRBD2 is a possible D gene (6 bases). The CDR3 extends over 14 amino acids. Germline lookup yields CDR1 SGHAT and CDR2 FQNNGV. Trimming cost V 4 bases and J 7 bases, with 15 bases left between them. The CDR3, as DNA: TGTGCCAGCAGCTCTATGTCGGGGAGGCATACGCAGTATTTT. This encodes CASSSMSGRHTQYF.

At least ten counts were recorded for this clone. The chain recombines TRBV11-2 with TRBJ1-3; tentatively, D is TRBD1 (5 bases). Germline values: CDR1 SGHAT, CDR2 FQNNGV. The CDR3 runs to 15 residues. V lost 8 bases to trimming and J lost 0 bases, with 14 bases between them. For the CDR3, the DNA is TGTGCCAGCGGGCGGGGCTCCTTCTCTGGAAACACCATATATTTT. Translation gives CASGRGSFSGNTIYF.

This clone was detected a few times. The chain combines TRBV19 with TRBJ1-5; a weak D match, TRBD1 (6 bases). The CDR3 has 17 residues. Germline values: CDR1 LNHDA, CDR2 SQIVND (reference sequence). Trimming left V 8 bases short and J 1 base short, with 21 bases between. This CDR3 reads CASPPAETGLSNQPQHF. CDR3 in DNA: TGTGCCAGTCCCCCCGCCGAGACAGGCCTGAGCAATCAGCCCCAGCATTTT.

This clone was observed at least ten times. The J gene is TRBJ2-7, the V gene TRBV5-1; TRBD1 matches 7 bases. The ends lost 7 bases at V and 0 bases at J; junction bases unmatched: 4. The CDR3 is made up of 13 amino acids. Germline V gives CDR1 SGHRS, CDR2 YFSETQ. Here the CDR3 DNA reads TGCGCCAGCGGCCGACAGGGCTCCTACGAGCAGTACTTC. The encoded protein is CASGRQGSYEQYF.

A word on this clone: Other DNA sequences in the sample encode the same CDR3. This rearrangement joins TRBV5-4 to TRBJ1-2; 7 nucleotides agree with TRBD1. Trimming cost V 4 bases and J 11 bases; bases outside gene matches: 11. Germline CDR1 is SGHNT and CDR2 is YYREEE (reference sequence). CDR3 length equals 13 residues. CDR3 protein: CASSVDRDSGYTF. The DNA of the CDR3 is TGTGCCAGCAGCGTAGACAGGGATTCTGGTTACACCTTC.

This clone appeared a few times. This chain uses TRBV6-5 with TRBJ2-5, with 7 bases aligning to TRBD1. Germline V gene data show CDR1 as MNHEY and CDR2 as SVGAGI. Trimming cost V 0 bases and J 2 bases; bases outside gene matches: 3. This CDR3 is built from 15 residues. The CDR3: CASSYSNRGQETQYF. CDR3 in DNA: TGTGCCAGCAGTTACTCGAACAGGGGACAAGAGACCCAGTACTTC.

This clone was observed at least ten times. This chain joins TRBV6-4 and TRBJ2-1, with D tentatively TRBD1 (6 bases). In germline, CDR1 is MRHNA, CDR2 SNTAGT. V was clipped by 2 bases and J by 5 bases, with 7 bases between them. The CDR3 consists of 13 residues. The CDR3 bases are TGTGCCAGCAGTGACGGGGACAACAATGAGCAGTTCTTC. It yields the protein CASSDGDNNEQFF.

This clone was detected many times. CDR3 bases: TGTGCCACATGGGGGGTTTACAATGAGCAGTTCTTC. Protein: CATWGVYNEQFF. The J gene is TRBJ2-1, the V gene TRBV28; a possible D gene is TRBD2 (6 bases). Germline V gene sequence: CDR1 MDHEN, CDR2 SYDVKM. The CDR3 sequence is 12 residues long. V was shortened by 10 bases and J by 4 bases, with 11 bases between the two germline ends.

The CDR3 sequence: CASSLTGNTEAFF. Here the CDR3 DNA reads TGTGCCAGCAGTTTGACAGGGAACACTGAAGCTTTCTTT. J is TRBJ1-1 and V is TRBV27, with a tentative D call TRBD1 (6 bases). Trimming left V 3 bases short and J 1 base short, with 6 bases between. Germline CDR1 MNHEY, CDR2 SMNVEV (reference sequence). The CDR3 consists of 13 residues.

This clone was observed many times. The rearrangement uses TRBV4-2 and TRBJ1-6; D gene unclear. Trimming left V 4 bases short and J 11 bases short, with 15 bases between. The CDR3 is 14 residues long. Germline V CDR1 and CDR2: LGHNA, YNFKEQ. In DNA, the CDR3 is TGTGCCAGCAGCCCAAACCCCAGCGGCCCACCCCTCCACTTT. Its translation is CASSPNPSGPPLHF.

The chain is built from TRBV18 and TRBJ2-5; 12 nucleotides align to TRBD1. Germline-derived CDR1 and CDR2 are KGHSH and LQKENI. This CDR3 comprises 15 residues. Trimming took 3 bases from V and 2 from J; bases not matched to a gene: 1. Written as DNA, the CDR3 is TGTGCCAGCTCACCGGGACAGGGGGCGCAAGAGACCCAGTACTTC. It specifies CASSPGQGAQETQYF. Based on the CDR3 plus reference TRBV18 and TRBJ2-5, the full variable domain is NAGVMQNPRHLVRRRGQEARLRCSPMKGHSHVYWYRQLPEEGLKFMVYLQKENIIDESGMPKERFSAEFPKEGPSILRIQQVVRGDSAAYFCASSPGQGAQETQYFGPGTRLLVL.

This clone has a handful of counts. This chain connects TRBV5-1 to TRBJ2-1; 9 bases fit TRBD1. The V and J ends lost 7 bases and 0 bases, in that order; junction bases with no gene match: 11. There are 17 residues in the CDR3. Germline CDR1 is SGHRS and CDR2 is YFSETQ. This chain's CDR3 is CASGASGTGSSYNEQFF. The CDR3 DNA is TGCGCCAGCGGGGCGAGCGGGACAGGGAGCTCCTACAATGAGCAGTTCTTC.

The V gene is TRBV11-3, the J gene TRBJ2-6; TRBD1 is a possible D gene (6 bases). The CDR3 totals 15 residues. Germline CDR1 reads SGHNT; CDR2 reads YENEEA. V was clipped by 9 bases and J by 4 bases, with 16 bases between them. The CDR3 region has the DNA TGTGCCAGTTCTCCACAGGGAAGCGGGGCCAACGTCCTGACTTTC. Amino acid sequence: CASSPQGSGANVLTF.

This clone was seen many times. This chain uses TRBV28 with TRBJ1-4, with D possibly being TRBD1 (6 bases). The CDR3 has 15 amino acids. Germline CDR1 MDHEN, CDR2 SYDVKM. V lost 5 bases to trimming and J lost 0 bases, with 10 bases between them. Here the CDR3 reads CASSVQGTTNEKLFF. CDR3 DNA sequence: TGTGCCAGCAGTGTACAGGGTACAACTAATGAAAAACTGTTTTTT.

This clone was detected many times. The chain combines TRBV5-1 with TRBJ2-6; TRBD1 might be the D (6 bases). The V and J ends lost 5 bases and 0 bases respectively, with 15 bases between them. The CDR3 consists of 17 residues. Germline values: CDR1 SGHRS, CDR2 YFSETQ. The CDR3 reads CASRDSNHSSGANVLTF. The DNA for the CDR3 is TGCGCCAGCAGGGACAGCAACCACTCCTCTGGGGCCAACGTCCTGACTTTC.